This T cell receptor (beta chain) was recovered during a study of blood T cell repertoires in COVID-19. About the research overall: T cells, B-cell-depleted T cells, or PBMCs provided the cDNA or gDNA that served as material.

Sequencing was performed with immunoSEQ multiplex PCR; in TCRdb, only in-frame clones are kept and a portion is missing. The sample includes 250,000 or so clones, approximately 85% of them seen just once. Participant reports of clinical history set cohort assignment. Two negative PCRs, clearance, or symptom resolution characterized the recovered Cohort 3 donors. This clone turned up a few times. This TCR was recovered from a woman aged 45-60 years who had recovered from COVID-19. The sample was PBMCs or T cells enriched from blood (not recorded which).

The CDR3 coding sequence is TGTGCCAGCAGCGGACTGGGGGGTGGTGAAAAACTGTTTTTT. Its protein product is CASSGLGGGEKLFF. The rearrangement links TRBV6-5 to TRBJ1-4; D possibly corresponds to TRBD1 (5 bases). This CDR3 comprises 14 residues. Germline assignment: CDR1 MNHEY and CDR2 SVGAGI. Trimming left V 6 bases short and J 7 bases short, with 15 bases between.